These 21 T cell receptor beta chains originate from one sample sequenced in a study of blood T cell repertoires in COVID-19. TCRdb keeps only in-frame clones here, not all; method: immunoSEQ multiplex PCR. The table includes 190,000 or so clones, around nine tenths detected once. Sequenced material: peripheral blood. The receptors stem from a woman in her late teens or twenties who had recovered from COVID-19.

The chain uses TRBV5-1 and TRBJ1-5; D gene ambiguous. Trimming shortened V by 5 bases and J by 0 bases, and 9 bases separated the two germline ends. CDR3 length: 14 amino acids. Germline assignment: CDR1 SGHRS and CDR2 YFSETQ. CDR3 amino acids: CASRGRPSNQPQHF. The CDR3 DNA sequence: TGCGCCAGCAGGGGGAGACCTAGCAATCAGCCCCAGCATTTT.

This chain connects TRBV10-3 to TRBJ2-7; the D is unclear. The CDR3 covers 15 residues. Trimming removed 5 bases from V and 0 bases from J, with 14 bases in between. Germline values: CDR1 ENHRY, CDR2 SYGVKD. CDR3 protein: CAISQKFPSSYEQYF. The DNA for the CDR3 is TGTGCCATCAGTCAAAAGTTCCCCAGCTCCTACGAGCAGTACTTC.

The chain uses TRBV7-8 and TRBJ1-4; D remains ambiguous. The CDR3 consists of 15 residues. Looked up from germline, CDR1 is SGHVS and CDR2 is FQNEAQ. Trimming pared 1 base from V and 2 bases from J, leaving 8 bases between. CDR3 coding DNA: TGTGCCAGCAGCTTAGAGTTCGGTACTAATGAAAAACTGTTTTTT. Translated: CASSLEFGTNEKLFF.

The CDR3 region is CASSIGRGTEAFF. The CDR3 nucleotides read TGTGCCAGTAGTATAGGGAGGGGAACTGAAGCTTTCTTT. This chain uses TRBV19 with TRBJ1-1; D might be TRBD1 (5 bases). The CDR3 spans 13 residues. Germline values: CDR1 LNHDA, CDR2 SQIVND (reference sequence). V was clipped by 1 base and J by 5 bases, with 8 bases between them.

V is TRBV7-6 and J is TRBJ2-1, with TRBD1 matching over 7 bases. Germline V CDR1 and CDR2: SGHVS, FNYEAQ. This CDR3 contains 15 residues. The trim removed 5 bases at V and 1 base at J, leaving 5 bases unmatched. The CDR3 loop reads CASSKRQGSYNEQFF. The CDR3 DNA reads as TGTGCCAGCAGCAAAAGACAGGGATCCTACAATGAGCAGTTCTTC. Based on the CDR3 plus reference TRBV7-6 and TRBJ2-1, the full variable domain is GAGVSQSPRYKVTKRGQDVALRCDPISGHVSLYWYRQALGQGPEFLTYFNYEAQQDKSGLPNDRFSAERPEGSISTLTIQRTEQRDSAMYRCASSKRQGSYNEQFFGPGTRLTVL.

The V and J genes are TRBV7-2 and TRBJ1-4; D is undetermined. The CDR3 loop spans 13 amino acids. V lost 1 base and J 10 bases, leaving 10 bases between the germline ends. CDR1 is SGHTA, CDR2 FQGNSA, per germline. The CDR3 coding sequence is TGTGCCAGCAGCTTAGATCCAGATGGAAAACTGTTTTTT. This sequence encodes CASSLDPDGKLFF.

The chain combines TRBV5-6 with TRBJ2-7; TRBD1 agrees at 7 bases. This CDR3 has 13 residues. V dropped 1 base and J dropped 5; count of bases not matched to a gene: 3. Germline V gene data show CDR1 as SGHDT and CDR2 as YYEEEE. The CDR3 is CASSLTGDHEQYF. The CDR3, as DNA: TGTGCCAGCAGCTTGACAGGGGACCACGAGCAGTACTTC. Complete variable domain (other parts from reference TRBV5-6 and TRBJ2-7): DAGVTQSPTHLIKTRGQQVTLRCSPKSGHDTVSWYQQALGQGPQFIFQYYEEEERQRGNFPDRFSGHQFPNYSSELNVNALLLGDSALYLCASSLTGDHEQYFGPGTRLTVT.

The rearrangement joins TRBV7-2 to TRBJ1-2, with 9 bases lining up with TRBD1. Germline-derived CDR1 and CDR2 are SGHTA and FQGNSA. There are 17 residues in the CDR3. The ends lost 5 bases at V and 3 bases at J; junction bases unmatched: 13. The CDR3 DNA sequence: TGTGCCAGCAGCGGAATATTAGACAGGGGGGAGGACTATGGCTACACCTTC. It codes for CASSGILDRGEDYGYTF.

The chain recombines TRBV13 with TRBJ2-5; TRBD2 agrees at 10 bases. The germline V gene encodes CDR1 PRHDT and CDR2 FYEKMQ (reference sequence). Trimming at V came to 4 bases and at J to 5 bases, leaving 4 bases not matched to a gene. The length of the CDR3 is 14 residues. Written as DNA, the CDR3 is TGTGCCAGCAGCTGGAGCGGGGGGGTGGAGACCCAGTACTTC. It specifies CASSWSGGVETQYF.

This clone has just one count. This chain links TRBV7-2 with TRBJ2-1, with TRBD2 identical over 8 bases. Germline trimming cut 1 base from V and 12 bases from J; bases unmatched to any gene: 8. CDR1 is SGHTA and CDR2 is FQGNSA in the germline V gene. CDR3 length equals 14 residues. Here the CDR3 DNA reads TGTGCCAGCAGCTTAGGTTTGAGCGGGGGACTGCAGTTCTTC. Translating it yields CASSLGLSGGLQFF.

The V call is TRBV5-6, the J call TRBJ2-1; perhaps TRBD2 as D (5 bases). Germline lookup yields CDR1 SGHDT and CDR2 YYEEEE. V lost 0 bases to trimming and J lost 4 bases, with 11 bases between them. This CDR3 spans 15 amino acids. This chain's CDR3 is CASSLVSGFYNEQFF. The CDR3 DNA is TGTGCCAGCAGCTTGGTGTCGGGATTTTACAATGAGCAGTTCTTC.

The rearrangement links TRBV18 to TRBJ1-1; D is possibly TRBD1 (5 bases). Germline CDR1 KGHSH, CDR2 LQKENI. The V and J ends lost 5 bases and 1 base respectively, with 11 bases between them. The length of the CDR3 is 14 residues. The CDR3 DNA is TGTGCCAGCTCAATGCGGGGACCGAACACTGAAGCTTTCTTT. Its translation: CASSMRGPNTEAFF.

J is TRBJ2-3 and V is TRBV3-1 (or the pseudogene TRBV3-2); D is unresolved. The germline gives CDR1 LGHDT, CDR2 YNNKEL (reference sequence). CDR3 length equals 13 residues. Trimming stripped 3 bases from V and 4 bases from J, with 8 bases between. CDR3 bases: TGTGCCAGCAGCCAGGATGGGCCAGATACGCAGTATTTT. It encodes CASSQDGPDTQYF.

The rearrangement uses TRBV6-2 or TRBV6-3 and TRBJ2-5, with 8 bases lining up with TRBD2. V gave up 2 bases and J gave up 7 bases; unmatched junction bases: 9. The CDR3 is made up of 15 amino acids. From germline, CDR1 is MNHEY and CDR2 SVGEGT. The CDR3 sequence: CASSYNTGAGVTQYF. The DNA for the CDR3 is TGTGCCAGCAGTTACAACACGGGAGCGGGGGTGACCCAGTACTTC.

The rearrangement links TRBV7-9 to TRBJ1-1; TRBD1 aligns across 7 bases. The CDR3 is 15 amino acids. The V gene's germline CDR1 is SEHNR and CDR2 FQNEAQ (reference sequence). With 4 bases clipped from V and 2 bases from J, the junction kept 7 bases outside the gene matches. CDR3 DNA sequence: TGTGCCAGCAGCTCACCCGGGACAGCTAACACTGAAGCTTTCTTT. This translates into CASSSPGTANTEAFF. Full variable domain (outside the CDR3, taken from reference TRBV7-9 and TRBJ1-1): DTGVSQNPRHKITKRGQNVTFRCDPISEHNRLYWYRQTLGQGPEFLTYFQNEAQLEKSRLLSDRFSAERPKGSFSTLEIQRTEQGDSAMYLCASSSPGTANTEAFFGQGTRLTVV.

This sequence joins TRBV15 and TRBJ2-1; no reliable D call. V shed 8 bases and J shed 8 bases, with 13 bases lying between them. This CDR3 spans 12 amino acids. Germline values: CDR1 LNHNV, CDR2 YYDKDF (reference sequence). This CDR3 reads CATSSGRDEQFF. CDR3 bases: TGTGCCACCTCGTCCGGTCGGGATGAGCAGTTCTTC.

The gene calls are TRBV6-5 and TRBJ2-7; TRBD2 might be the D (7 bases). The CDR3 covers 14 residues. Germline V gene lookup returns CDR1 MNHEY and CDR2 SVGAGI. The ends were cut back, 7 bases at V and 4 bases at J, with 17 bases in the middle. CDR3 nucleotide sequence: TGTGCCAGCACCCAAAGGGGGGGTCTTTACGAGCAGTACGTC. Amino acid sequence: CASTQRGGLYEQYV.

The rearrangement links TRBV6-6 to TRBJ1-2; 7 bases match TRBD1. This CDR3 is 13 amino acids long. Germline-derived CDR1 and CDR2 are MNHNY and SVGAGI (reference sequence). V shed 4 bases and J 2 bases; nucleotides not matched to a gene: 1. As DNA, the CDR3 is TGTGCCAGCAGTTGGGGACAGAACTATGGCTACACCTTC. Protein: CASSWGQNYGYTF.

The chain joins TRBV6-5 to TRBJ2-1; the D gene is possibly TRBD2 (6 bases). V was trimmed by 7 bases and J by 6 bases, leaving 13 bases between them. The V gene's germline CDR1 is MNHEY and CDR2 SVGAGI. This CDR3 comprises 13 residues. This chain's CDR3 is CASMTGAVNEQFF. CDR3 nucleotide sequence: TGTGCCAGCATGACGGGAGCAGTCAATGAGCAGTTCTTC.

This rearrangement joins TRBV19 to TRBJ1-5; D ambiguous. Trimming left V 1 base short and J 5 bases short, with 12 bases between. This CDR3 region has 15 residues. Germline V gene data show CDR1 as LNHDA and CDR2 as SQIVND (reference sequence). DNA of the CDR3: TGTGCCAGTAGTATAGGAGGGAAATGGGATCAGCCCCAGCATTTT. Translated: CASSIGGKWDQPQHF.

Of note for this clone: The sample carries other DNA sequences with the same CDR3. The chain carries TRBV4-3 and TRBJ1-2, with 12 bases fitting TRBD1. Germline V gives CDR1 LGHNA, CDR2 YSLEER. This CDR3 has 15 amino acids. J gave up 4 bases and V 4 bases, and 4 bases lay outside the gene matches. CDR3 sequence (DNA): TGCGCCAGCAGCCCTGGGACAGGGGGCTTCTATGGCTACACCTTC. Protein: CASSPGTGGFYGYTF.